One and the same sample provided the 30 T cell receptor beta chains below, sequenced in a study of human T cells and chemical hapten exposure. TCRdb recomputed calls from the RACE reads with MiXCR, one row per CDR3 protein. The table lists 130,000 or so distinct CDR3 sequences, around 8.3% of them singletons, with around 1.7% in the top ten. Time point described: healthy volunteer bleed at 2 weeks. The study extracted total RNA from unfractionated whole blood. The source material was whole blood. The receptors originated from a male donor in good health. Some clones in this sample may be carry-over from other donors' samples.

This clonotype turned up a few times. The V gene is TRBV12-3 or TRBV12-4, the J gene TRBJ2-5; TRBD1 matches at 11 bases. CDR3 length: 21 residues. V lost 0 bases and J lost 0; bases outside the gene matches: 15. Here the CDR3 DNA reads TGTGCCAGCAGTTTAGCGCGAGTCCTTCCATGGACAGGGGGCTACCAAGAGACCCAGTACTTC. Amino acid sequence: CASSLARVLPWTGGYQETQYF.

This clonotype was detected a few times. This rearrangement joins TRBV5-1 to TRBJ1-1; no reliable D call. The CDR3 covers 11 residues. Germline CDR1 is SGHRS and CDR2 is YFSETQ. Deletions cut 5 bases from V and 6 bases from J, with 8 bases between. Here the CDR3 DNA reads TGCGCCAGCAGGGAGAAGGCTGAAGCTTTCTTT. Its protein product is CASREKAEAFF.

At least ten counts were recorded for this clonotype. This chain uses TRBV20-1 with TRBJ2-7; possibly TRBD1 or TRBD2 for D (5 bases each). This CDR3 region has 13 residues. The ends were cut back, 3 bases at V and 2 bases at J, with 11 bases in the middle. Germline values: CDR1 DFQATT, CDR2 SNEGSKA (reference sequence). CDR3 amino acids: CSASAGATYEQYF. In DNA form, the CDR3 reads TGCAGTGCTAGCGCCGGGGCGACCTACGAGCAGTACTTC.

The rearrangement uses TRBV20-1 and TRBJ1-1; the match to TRBD1 covers 7 bases. Germline loops: CDR1 DFQATT, CDR2 SNEGSKA (reference sequence). The CDR3 totals 13 residues. Trimming took 5 bases from V and 3 from J; bases not matched to a gene: 6. The CDR3 bases are TGCAGTGCTGGGGGGCAGGGGGACACTGAAGCTTTCTTT. Protein sequence: CSAGGQGDTEAFF.

This clonotype was seen only a few times. The chain's CDR3 is CASSLERERTQYF. CDR3 in DNA: TGCGCCAGCAGCTTGGAAAGGGAAAGGACCCAGTACTTC. This chain uses TRBV5-1 with TRBJ2-5; D ambiguous. This CDR3 has 13 residues. Germline V gene data show CDR1 as SGHRS and CDR2 as YFSETQ. Trimming removed 0 bases from V and 7 bases from J, with 10 bases in between.

This clonotype has at least ten counts. This sequence joins TRBV7-8 and TRBJ2-1; D tentatively reads TRBD1 or TRBD2 (5 bases each). V was shortened by 10 bases and J by 9 bases, with 22 bases between the two germline ends. The CDR3 has 14 residues. Germline values: CDR1 SGHVS, CDR2 FQNEAQ. The CDR3 coding sequence is TGTGCCATCCTGCCCGGGACGGACCCTTTTGAGCAGTTCTTC. Translated: CAILPGTDPFEQFF.

This clonotype was seen many times. One end of the junction does not line up with germline, which may come from a read error. The chain joins TRBV20-1 to TRBJ1-2; D is undetermined. Germline V gene lookup returns CDR1 DFQATT and CDR2 SNEGSKA (reference sequence). The CDR3 is 14 amino acids. CDR3 DNA sequence: TGCAGTGCTAGAGATAAATTTTGGCGAGCAGACTCTGCCTTC. Translation: CSARDKFWRADSAF.

The V and J genes are TRBV30 and TRBJ2-3, with D perhaps TRBD1 or TRBD2 (6 bases each). The CDR3 is 13 amino acids. V lost 0 bases, J lost 5 bases, and 9 bases lay in between. Germline lookup yields CDR1 GTSNPN and CDR2 SVGIG (reference sequence). The CDR3, as DNA: TGTGCCTGGAGTGTAAGGGGGGTAGATACGCAGTATTTT. It is translated as CAWSVRGVDTQYF.

The table lists this clonotype with many counts. The genes are TRBV20-1 and TRBJ2-2; 8 bases are a match to TRBD1. V dropped 5 bases and J dropped 6; count of bases not matched to a gene: 8. CDR3 length: 14 residues. Germline V CDR1 and CDR2: DFQATT, SNEGSKA (reference sequence). For the CDR3, the DNA is TGCAGTGCTTCTCGGACAGGGACGGCCGGGGAGCTGTTTTTT. It translates to CSASRTGTAGELFF.

As to this clonotype: The junction departs from the called germline gene at one end, perhaps through a read error. The V gene is TRBV6-6, the J gene TRBJ2-1, with 13 bases aligning to TRBD2. Per the germline V gene, CDR1 is MNHNY and CDR2 is SVGAGI (reference sequence). This CDR3 spans 20 amino acids. CDR3 protein: CVSSYAGRLAGGLLNNEQFF. In nucleotides, the CDR3 is TGTGTCAGCAGTTATGCGGGGAGACTAGCGGGAGGACTCCTGAACAATGAGCAGTTCTTC.

The rearrangement uses TRBV9 and TRBJ2-7, with TRBD1 matching 9 bases. CDR1 and CDR2 (germline): SGDLS, YYNGEE. J gave up 4 bases and V 4 bases, and 12 bases lay outside the gene matches. The CDR3 spans 16 residues. CDR3 in DNA: TGTGCCAGCAGCCCAACGGACAGGGGCCTACCTTACGAGCAGTACTTC. Amino acid sequence: CASSPTDRGLPYEQYF.

At least ten counts were recorded for this clonotype. The chain is built from TRBV5-1 and TRBJ2-3, with 9 bases identical to TRBD2. V lost 0 bases and J lost 0; bases outside the gene matches: 8. This CDR3 is 18 amino acids long. Germline V lookup: CDR1 SGHRS, CDR2 YFSETQ. In nucleotides, the CDR3 is TGCGCCAGCAGCTTGGTACGGCTAGCGGGATCTAGCACAGATACGCAGTATTTT. The encoded protein is CASSLVRLAGSSTDTQYF.

V and J are TRBV29-1 and TRBJ2-1; 10 nucleotides align to TRBD1. Trimming took 6 bases from V and 8 from J; bases not matched to a gene: 4. The CDR3 is 12 amino acids. Germline-derived CDR1 and CDR2 are SQVTM and ANQGSEA. This chain's CDR3 is CSVWTGGYEQFF. CDR3 coding DNA: TGCAGCGTCTGGACAGGGGGTTATGAGCAGTTCTTC.

A few counts support this clonotype. The chain is built from TRBV27 and TRBJ2-7; 12 nucleotides match TRBD2. The CDR3 has 16 amino acids. Germline CDR1 is MNHEY and CDR2 is SMNVEV (reference sequence). The junction had 6 bases not matched to a gene; V was cut back by 2 bases and J by 4 bases. The chain's CDR3 is CASSLGAGLAGYEQYF. Written as DNA, the CDR3 is TGTGCCAGCAGTTTAGGAGCGGGACTAGCGGGTTACGAGCAGTACTTC.

Ten or more counts support this clonotype. The genes are TRBV29-1 and TRBJ1-1; 11 positions agree with TRBD1. CDR1 and CDR2 from the germline V gene are SQVTM and ANQGSEA. CDR3 length: 16 amino acids. After removal of 5 bases from V and 3 bases from J, the junction contained 11 bases not matched to a gene. The CDR3 DNA is TGCAGCGTTTTTGGACAGGGGGCCGGAAGGGACACTGAAGCTTTCTTT. It yields the protein CSVFGQGAGRDTEAFF.

This clonotype was counted many times. The V gene is TRBV4-3, the J gene TRBJ1-5; D is possibly TRBD1 (5 bases). This CDR3 has 15 amino acids. Germline V CDR1 and CDR2: LGHNA, YSLEER. V lost 0 bases and J lost 1, with 7 bases in between. The CDR3: CASSQDWGSNQPQHF. DNA for the CDR3: TGCGCCAGCAGCCAAGATTGGGGGAGCAATCAGCCCCAGCATTTT.

This clonotype was detected a few times. The V and J genes are TRBV7-3 and TRBJ2-2, with D perhaps assigned TRBD1 or TRBD2 (6 bases each). V shed 0 bases and J shed 5 bases, with 10 bases lying between them. Germline CDR1 is SGHTA and CDR2 is FQGTGA. The length of the CDR3 is 15 residues. The CDR3 protein is CASSLTGGATGELFF. In DNA, the CDR3 is TGTGCCAGCAGCTTAACGGGGGGCGCAACCGGGGAGCTGTTTTTT.

This chain links TRBV29-1 with TRBJ1-4; unclear D gene. V was trimmed by 6 bases and J by 1 base, leaving 9 bases between them. Germline loops: CDR1 SQVTM, CDR2 ANQGSEA. The CDR3 consists of 13 residues. CDR3 protein: CSVGRRTNEKLFF. The CDR3 DNA is TGCAGCGTCGGACGGCGAACTAATGAAAAACTGTTTTTT.

The table lists this clonotype with a few counts. The V and J genes are TRBV29-1 and TRBJ2-5; either TRBD1 or TRBD2 may fit D (5 bases each). Trimming took off 5 bases at V and 5 bases at J, with 15 bases between the two ends. The germline CDR1 and CDR2 sequences are SQVTM and ANQGSEA. The length of the CDR3 is 13 residues. The CDR3 DNA sequence: TGCAGCGTTCGGGGACGGACTCTTGAGACCCAGTACTTC. Protein: CSVRGRTLETQYF.

CDR3 DNA: TGTGCCAGCAGAGGGGTAGGGTTGGAAACTGAAGCTTTCTTT. Encoded protein: CASRGVGLETEAFF. The rearrangement joins TRBV5-6 to TRBJ1-1; D perhaps matches TRBD1 (5 bases). The V and J ends lost 5 bases and 5 bases respectively, with 16 bases between them. CDR3 size: 14 residues. Germline V gene sequence: CDR1 SGHDT, CDR2 YYEEEE.

This clonotype was observed many times. This chain links TRBV12-3 or TRBV12-4 with TRBJ2-2; 7 nucleotides match TRBD2. J lost 0 bases, V lost 5 bases, and 3 bases had no gene match. The CDR3 contains 15 residues. CDR3 in amino acids: CASSRAGANTGELFF. CDR3 sequence (DNA): TGTGCCAGCAGTCGGGCGGGAGCGAACACCGGGGAGCTGTTTTTT.

This clonotype appeared many times. At one end the junction does not follow the germline gene, possibly because of a read error. V usage is TRBV4-2 and J usage is TRBJ2-1; D might be TRBD2 (6 bases). The CDR3 is made up of 13 amino acids. Per germline, CDR1 LGHNA and CDR2 YNFKEQ. The CDR3 DNA reads as TGCGCCAGCAGCCAAGCGCTAGCGTATGAGCAGTTCTTC. Translated: CASSQALAYEQFF.

CDR3 DNA: TGTGCCAGCAGCGTAGCGGGAGCCGGGGAGACCCAGTACTTC. It specifies CASSVAGAGETQYF. V usage is TRBV11-2 and J usage is TRBJ2-5; the match to TRBD2 covers 9 bases. Looked up from germline, CDR1 is SGHAT and CDR2 is FQNNGV. The CDR3 runs 14 residues. J gave up 5 bases and V 5 bases, and 6 bases lay outside the gene matches.

The chain recombines TRBV29-1 with TRBJ1-1, with a tentative D call TRBD1 (5 bases). The germline gives CDR1 SQVTM, CDR2 ANQGSEA. The CDR3 spans 15 residues. V shed 0 bases and J shed 2 bases, with 13 bases lying between them. The CDR3 DNA follows: TGCAGCGTTGAAGATCCTAGGGGCCTTAACACTGAAGCTTTCTTT. Amino acids: CSVEDPRGLNTEAFF.

This clonotype was counted ten times or more. The chain combines TRBV5-1 with TRBJ1-5, with 8 bases that match TRBD1. V was pared by 0 bases and J by 4 bases, with 3 bases of the junction left unmatched. This CDR3 has 15 residues. CDR1 and CDR2 (germline): SGHRS, YFSETQ. This CDR3 reads CASSLATGGNQPQHF. CDR3 nucleotides: TGCGCCAGCAGCTTGGCCACAGGGGGGAATCAGCCCCAGCATTTT.

This clonotype has just a few counts. The V call is TRBV29-1, the J call TRBJ2-1; D gene uncertain. Germline V gene data show CDR1 as SQVTM and CDR2 as ANQGSEA. V was trimmed by 0 bases and J by 0 bases, leaving 6 bases between them. The CDR3 extends over 14 amino acids. The CDR3 DNA reads as TGCAGCGTTGAAGATATCAGCTCCTACAATGAGCAGTTCTTC. It codes for CSVEDISSYNEQFF.

This clonotype occurred many times. The V and J genes are TRBV29-1 and TRBJ2-7; no clear D gene. The CDR3 runs 11 residues. Trimming shortened V by 7 bases and J by 2 bases, and 9 bases separated the two germline ends. Per germline, CDR1 SQVTM and CDR2 ANQGSEA. The DNA for the CDR3 is TGCAGCGCTTGGGATGCCTACGAGCAGTACTTC. Its translation: CSAWDAYEQYF.

The chain has TRBV12-3 or TRBV12-4 and TRBJ2-7; possibly TRBD1 for D (6 bases). This CDR3 spans 14 amino acids. V lost 4 bases, J lost 2 bases, and 12 bases lay in between. DNA of the CDR3: TGTGCCAGCAGTTCGGACAGTTCCGCCTACGAGCAGTACTTC. Residues: CASSSDSSAYEQYF.

The chain's CDR3 is CSASTGNQPQHF. CDR3 bases: TGCAGTGCTAGTACCGGGAATCAGCCCCAGCATTTT. The genes are TRBV20-1 and TRBJ1-5; D uncertain. Germline V lookup: CDR1 DFQATT, CDR2 SNEGSKA (reference sequence). This CDR3 is 12 amino acids long. V lost 3 bases and J lost 4, with 7 bases in between.

This clonotype was counted a few times. The chain uses TRBV6-5 and TRBJ2-7; 9 nucleotides match TRBD2. With V trimmed by 2 bases and J by 0 bases, 11 bases remained unmatched. Germline V CDR1 and CDR2: MNHEY, SVGAGI. CDR3 size: 18 residues. The CDR3 DNA reads TGTGCCAGCAGTTACGGAGCGGGAGGCTCAAGCAGCTCCTACGAGCAGTACTTC. Protein product: CASSYGAGGSSSSYEQYF.